A single count supports the clone carrying this TCR beta chain. This specimen belongs to a study of blood T cell repertoires in COVID-19. Study-wide context: Spain, Italy and the United States supplied samples that represented acute and convalescent COVID-19. Nucleic acid was either cDNA or gDNA, and it came from T cells, B-cell-depleted T cells, or PBMCs.

Germline trimming cut 6 bases from V and 6 bases from J; bases unmatched to any gene: 15. The CDR3 covers 17 residues. Germline assignment: CDR1 MDHEN and CDR2 SYDVKM. Per the study methods: For nucleated cells, counts were estimated from reference gene primer amplification. Using immunoSEQ multiplex PCR, the repertoire was profiled, and TCRdb retains in-frame clones only, with some absent. V, J and clone size derive from that table, while D and trimming were established from the DNA sequence. The profile shows 100,000 to 150,000 clones, about 89% of them singletons. The chain is built from TRBV28 and TRBJ2-2; 8 bases align to TRBD1. The material sequenced was peripheral blood. The clonotype originates from a man between 50 and 59 years old with active or convalescent COVID-19. The CDR3 sequence is CASSLSTGQGRAGELFF. The CDR3 nucleotides read TGTGCCAGCAGCTTAAGCACCGGACAGGGTAGGGCCGGGGAGCTGTTTTTT.